This T cell receptor beta chain comes out of a study of graft-versus-host responses after intestinal transplantation. In this sample, this clone turned up once. Antigen: not known. Libraries were prepared by immunoSEQ multiplex PCR; TCRdb keeps only in-frame clonotypes and omits some of them. The sample consists of around 100,000 clones, approximately 94% of them appearing once. V gave up 2 bases and J gave up 9 bases, with 7 bases separating them. This CDR3 region has 11 residues. Per germline, CDR1 SNHLY and CDR2 FYNNEI. Study findings and constraints: Within the allografts of patients who had graft-donor T cell macrochimerism, graft-versus-host to host-versus-graft clonal ratios were high.

The sequence was collected from a human donor who was the organ donor for an intestinal transplant. Source: unstimulated CD4+ T cells sorted from spleen or lymph node cells, taken before transplant. J is TRBJ1-1 and V is TRBV2; D remains unclear. CDR3 DNA sequence: TGTGCCAGCAGTGAAACCTCCAAAGCTTTCTTT. It codes for CASSETSKAFF.